A selection of T cell receptor beta chains follows, all from one sample in a study of response to subunit inactivated influenza vaccine. MiXCR was run by TCRdb on the RT-PCR reads, yielding one entry per CDR3 protein. The sample has under 550,000 distinct CDR3 sequences, 6.5% to 8% seen once. The sample was PBMCs from blood, taken around 25 months after vaccination. These receptors originate from a man between 50 and 70 years old who received an inactivated influenza vaccine. Both conserved end residues are part of each CDR3.

v_call: TRBV20-1
j_call: TRBJ2-3
cdr3_aa: CSARPSGTDTQYF

v_call: TRBV20-1
j_call: TRBJ1-5
cdr3_aa: CSAMPGANSNQPQHF

v_call: TRBV6-1
j_call: TRBJ2-7
cdr3_aa: CASSEDPGGYGWHF

v_call: TRBV5-4
j_call: TRBJ1-6
cdr3_aa: CASSLGGSDGSPLHF

v_call: TRBV12-3/TRBV12-4
j_call: TRBJ2-7
cdr3_aa: CASSGTSGIEQYF

v_call: TRBV29-1
j_call: TRBJ2-3
cdr3_aa: CSARRVSDTQYF

v_call: TRBV20-1
j_call: TRBJ2-1
cdr3_aa: CSESRGLPGSYNEQFF

v_call: TRBV28
j_call: TRBJ2-5
cdr3_aa: CASAPEYQETQYF

v_call: TRBV4-3
j_call: TRBJ2-6
cdr3_aa: CASSLEHEYTSGANVLTF

v_call: TRBV7-8
j_call: TRBJ1-5
cdr3_aa: CASSERTGFNQPQHF

v_call: TRBV20-1
j_call: TRBJ2-7
cdr3_aa: CSASGAVGATYEQYF

v_call: TRBV18
j_call: TRBJ2-2
cdr3_aa: CASSPPGVTGELFF

v_call: TRBV28
j_call: TRBJ2-3
cdr3_aa: CASSLVGFTDTQYF

v_call: TRBV13
j_call: TRBJ1-2
cdr3_aa: CASSLGGGSFSGGYTF

v_call: TRBV27
j_call: TRBJ2-1
cdr3_aa: CASSLGTLYNEQFF

v_call: TRBV4-3
j_call: TRBJ2-1
cdr3_aa: CASSQDGVFGPRNEQFF

v_call: TRBV6-2/TRBV6-3
j_call: TRBJ2-7
cdr3_aa: CASIPGQGPSYEQYF

v_call: TRBV11-2
j_call: TRBJ1-4
cdr3_aa: CASSSGHWGEKLFF

v_call: TRBV10-3
j_call: TRBJ2-7
cdr3_aa: CAISESAGVLHEQYF

v_call: TRBV4-3
j_call: TRBJ2-1
cdr3_aa: CASALGRAGDEQFF

v_call: TRBV12-3/TRBV12-4
j_call: TRBJ2-7
cdr3_aa: CASTGWGAAYEQYF

v_call: TRBV6-2/TRBV6-3
j_call: TRBJ1-3
cdr3_aa: CASSYTGYSGNTIYF

v_call: TRBV6-1
j_call: TRBJ1-1
cdr3_aa: CASSRDRGHQNMNTEAFF

v_call: TRBV11-3
j_call: TRBJ2-1
cdr3_aa: CASSPTTPGQGNEQFF

v_call: TRBV4-2
j_call: TRBJ1-5
cdr3_aa: CASSQESTYSNQPQHF

v_call: TRBV10-3
j_call: TRBJ1-2
cdr3_aa: CAMGTGGIEGYTF

v_call: TRBV28
j_call: TRBJ2-7
cdr3_aa: CASSPDGLAGAYEQYF

v_call: TRBV7-2
j_call: TRBJ2-5
cdr3_aa: CASSEDRAKETQYF

v_call: TRBV6-6
j_call: TRBJ1-5
cdr3_aa: CASSPGTIQPQHF

v_call: TRBV6-1
j_call: TRBJ1-5
cdr3_aa: CASSTQGEAPQHF

v_call: TRBV10-3
j_call: TRBJ2-2
cdr3_aa: CAISDRGELFF

v_call: TRBV4-1
j_call: TRBJ2-7
cdr3_aa: CASSLMPGQSSYEQYF

v_call: TRBV7-3
j_call: TRBJ2-3
cdr3_aa: CASSLTGSTDTQYF

v_call: TRBV5-1
j_call: TRBJ2-5
cdr3_aa: CASNSGKQQETQYF

v_call: TRBV20-1
j_call: TRBJ2-5
cdr3_aa: CSARTGSDWLRETQYF

v_call: TRBV29-1
j_call: TRBJ2-1
cdr3_aa: CSELGSGSSTDSYNEQFF

v_call: TRBV10-3
j_call: TRBJ1-1
cdr3_aa: CAITQGMNTEAFF

v_call: TRBV6-5
j_call: TRBJ1-2
cdr3_aa: CASSYSRGDGYTF

v_call: TRBV9
j_call: TRBJ2-2
cdr3_aa: CASSSIWDSTGELFF

v_call: TRBV6-1
j_call: TRBJ2-3
cdr3_aa: CASKGQGAIDTQYF

v_call: TRBV6-5
j_call: TRBJ2-5
cdr3_aa: CASSYGLAQETQYF

v_call: TRBV5-6
j_call: TRBJ2-1
cdr3_aa: CASTGQVYNEQFF

v_call: TRBV5-1
j_call: TRBJ1-1
cdr3_aa: CASSFRGPNTEAFF